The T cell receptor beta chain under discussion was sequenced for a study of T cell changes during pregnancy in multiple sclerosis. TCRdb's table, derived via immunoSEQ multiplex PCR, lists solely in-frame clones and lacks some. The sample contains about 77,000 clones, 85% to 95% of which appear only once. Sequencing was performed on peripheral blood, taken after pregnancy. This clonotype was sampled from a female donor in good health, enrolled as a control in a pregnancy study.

CDR3: CASSGLAGAFYEQYF. CDR3 DNA: TGTGCCAGCAGCGGACTAGCGGGGGCCTTCTACGAGCAGTACTTC. This chain joins TRBV21-1 and TRBJ2-7; the table's D call, TRBD2, was not checked against the DNA. TRBV21-1 is a pseudogene segment. CDR3 length: 15 residues.